A selection of T cell receptor beta chains follows, all from one sample in a study of blood T cell repertoires in COVID-19. Sequencing used immunoSEQ multiplex PCR; TCRdb keeps in-frame clones, though not all of them. The repertoire holds a few hundred thousand clones, with approximately 87% as singletons. The material sequenced was peripheral blood. The source of these receptors is a man aged 55 to 70 with acute or convalescent COVID-19. Each CDR3 is given with its conserved first and last residue. Fields, in order: CDR3 length, D gene, V gene, J gene, clone size, CDR3 protein, CDR3 DNA. D genes are given only for firm matches. The listing skips clone size in some rows; elsewhere it reads once, few, many or a size class.

cdr3_length: 15
d_call: TRBD1
v_call: TRBV10-1
j_call: TRBJ2-7
clone_size: .
cdr3_aa: CASSVGNRGVYEQYF
cdr3_nt: TGCGCCAGCAGTGTTGGGAACAGGGGGGTCTACGAGCAGTACTTC

cdr3_length: 13
d_call: .
v_call: TRBV10-1
j_call: TRBJ2-7
clone_size: few
cdr3_aa: CASSGIKHYEQYF
cdr3_nt: TGCGCCAGCAGTGGTATAAAACACTACGAGCAGTACTTC

cdr3_length: 16
d_call: .
v_call: TRBV2
j_call: TRBJ1-1
clone_size: few
cdr3_aa: CAILSFPDIRRTEAFF
cdr3_nt: TGTGCCATCTTGTCCTTCCCGGACATAAGGCGGACTGAAGCTTTCTTT

cdr3_length: 18
d_call: .
v_call: TRBV24-1
j_call: TRBJ2-1
clone_size: .
cdr3_aa: CATSDPEAGQISYNEQFF
cdr3_nt: TGTGCCACCAGTGACCCCGAAGCGGGACAAATATCCTACAATGAGCAGTTCTTC

cdr3_length: 20
d_call: TRBD1
v_call: TRBV16
j_call: TRBJ1-4
clone_size: .
cdr3_aa: CASSQFRPAQTGATNEKLFF
cdr3_nt: TGTGCCAGCAGCCAATTCCGCCCGGCCCAAACAGGGGCAACTAATGAAAAACTGTTTTTT

cdr3_length: 13
d_call: .
v_call: TRBV4-2
j_call: TRBJ2-1
clone_size: .
cdr3_aa: CASSQVGDNEQFF
cdr3_nt: TGTGCCAGCAGCCAAGTCGGGGACAATGAGCAGTTCTTC

cdr3_length: 15
d_call: TRBD1
v_call: TRBV19
j_call: TRBJ1-1
clone_size: .
cdr3_aa: CASSRADRENTEAFF
cdr3_nt: TGTGCCAGTAGTAGAGCAGACAGGGAGAACACTGAAGCTTTCTTT

cdr3_length: 15
d_call: TRBD1
v_call: TRBV20-1
j_call: TRBJ2-1
clone_size: .
cdr3_aa: CSASGQGATHNEQFF
cdr3_nt: TGCAGTGCTAGTGGACAGGGGGCGACCCACAATGAGCAGTTCTTC

cdr3_length: 15
d_call: .
v_call: TRBV7-6
j_call: TRBJ2-7
clone_size: .
cdr3_aa: CASSLGSAAAYEQYF
cdr3_nt: TGTGCCAGCAGCTTAGGGTCCGCCGCGGCCTACGAGCAGTACTTC

cdr3_length: 15
d_call: .
v_call: TRBV27
j_call: TRBJ2-1
clone_size: .
cdr3_aa: CASSPSSSPYNEQFF
cdr3_nt: TGTGCCAGCAGCCCGTCTAGTTCCCCCTACAATGAGCAGTTCTTC

cdr3_length: 13
d_call: .
v_call: TRBV9
j_call: TRBJ1-5
clone_size: .
cdr3_aa: CASSVGLNQPQHF
cdr3_nt: TGTGCCAGCAGCGTAGGCCTAAATCAGCCCCAGCATTTT

cdr3_length: 13
d_call: .
v_call: TRBV29-1
j_call: TRBJ2-7
clone_size: .
cdr3_aa: CSVEGRDAYEQYF
cdr3_nt: TGCAGCGTTGAGGGCAGGGATGCCTACGAGCAGTACTTC

cdr3_length: 14
d_call: TRBD1
v_call: TRBV6-4
j_call: TRBJ1-1
clone_size: .
cdr3_aa: CASRAGQANTEAFF
cdr3_nt: TGTGCCAGCAGAGCCGGACAGGCGAACACTGAAGCTTTCTTT

cdr3_length: 16
d_call: .
v_call: TRBV2
j_call: TRBJ2-7
clone_size: once
cdr3_aa: CASSGTVAVLGGEQYF
cdr3_nt: TGTGCCAGCAGCGGAACCGTGGCCGTCCTAGGCGGGGAGCAGTACTTC

cdr3_length: 15
d_call: TRBD1
v_call: TRBV4-2
j_call: TRBJ1-1
clone_size: once
cdr3_aa: CASSQRTGTNTEAFF
cdr3_nt: TGTGCCAGCAGCCAACGGACAGGGACGAACACTGAAGCTTTCTTT

cdr3_length: 15
d_call: TRBD1
v_call: TRBV5-6
j_call: TRBJ1-4
clone_size: .
cdr3_aa: CASSLEGAPSEKLFF
cdr3_nt: TGTGCCAGCAGCTTGGAGGGGGCGCCGAGTGAAAAACTGTTTTTT

cdr3_length: 12
d_call: .
v_call: TRBV6-6
j_call: TRBJ1-1
clone_size: .
cdr3_aa: CASSYAGTEAFF
cdr3_nt: TGTGCCAGCAGTTACGCAGGAACTGAAGCTTTCTTT

cdr3_length: 14
d_call: TRBD1
v_call: TRBV30
j_call: TRBJ1-2
clone_size: .
cdr3_aa: CASSSGTGGLGYTF
cdr3_nt: TGTGCCTCGTCATCCGGGACAGGGGGCCTCGGCTACACCTTC

cdr3_length: 14
d_call: .
v_call: TRBV28
j_call: TRBJ1-1
clone_size: .
cdr3_aa: CASSLQQGQAEAFF
cdr3_nt: TGTGCCAGCAGTTTACAGCAGGGGCAAGCTGAAGCTTTCTTT

cdr3_length: 13
d_call: .
v_call: TRBV12-3/TRBV12-4
j_call: TRBJ1-1
clone_size: .
cdr3_aa: CASSLGENTEAFF
cdr3_nt: TGTGCCAGCAGCCTAGGGGAGAACACTGAAGCTTTCTTT

cdr3_length: 13
d_call: .
v_call: TRBV30
j_call: TRBJ2-7
clone_size: .
cdr3_aa: CAWSADRTYEQYF
cdr3_nt: TGTGCCTGGAGTGCTGACAGAACCTACGAGCAGTACTTC

cdr3_length: 15
d_call: TRBD1
v_call: TRBV7-9
j_call: TRBJ1-1
clone_size: .
cdr3_aa: CASSPGTGVPTEAFF
cdr3_nt: TGTGCCAGCAGCCCCGGGACAGGGGTTCCCACTGAAGCTTTCTTT

cdr3_length: 15
d_call: .
v_call: TRBV14
j_call: TRBJ1-2
clone_size: once
cdr3_aa: CASSQRTAINYGYTF
cdr3_nt: TGTGCCAGCAGCCAACGGACAGCGATTAACTATGGCTACACCTTC

cdr3_length: 14
d_call: .
v_call: TRBV27
j_call: TRBJ1-5
clone_size: few
cdr3_aa: CASSSEYSNQPQHF
cdr3_nt: TGTGCCAGCAGTTCGGAGTATAGCAATCAGCCCCAGCATTTT

cdr3_length: 14
d_call: TRBD1
v_call: TRBV27
j_call: TRBJ1-1
clone_size: .
cdr3_aa: CASSRDRINTEAFF
cdr3_nt: TGTGCCAGCAGTCGGGACAGGATAAACACTGAAGCTTTCTTT

cdr3_length: 12
d_call: .
v_call: TRBV11-2
j_call: TRBJ2-1
clone_size: .
cdr3_aa: CASSLDRNEQFF
cdr3_nt: TGTGCCAGCAGCTTAGATCGGAATGAGCAGTTCTTC

cdr3_length: 15
d_call: .
v_call: TRBV11-3
j_call: TRBJ1-6
clone_size: .
cdr3_aa: CASSSTARGVSPLHF
cdr3_nt: TGTGCCAGCAGCTCAACCGCTCGAGGAGTTTCACCCCTCCACTTT

cdr3_length: 14
d_call: TRBD1
v_call: TRBV5-1
j_call: TRBJ1-1
clone_size: .
cdr3_aa: CASSQTTGTTEAFF
cdr3_nt: TGCGCCAGCAGCCAAACGACAGGGACCACTGAAGCTTTCTTT

cdr3_length: 14
d_call: TRBD1
v_call: TRBV28
j_call: TRBJ1-4
clone_size: .
cdr3_aa: CASRTGATNEKLFF
cdr3_nt: TGTGCCAGCAGGACAGGGGCAACTAATGAAAAACTGTTTTTT

cdr3_length: 15
d_call: TRBD1
v_call: TRBV25-1
j_call: TRBJ2-7
clone_size: .
cdr3_aa: CASSGTGGLSYEQYF
cdr3_nt: TGTGCCAGCAGCGGGACAGGGGGTCTCTCCTACGAGCAGTACTTC

cdr3_length: 16
d_call: TRBD1
v_call: TRBV19
j_call: TRBJ1-4
clone_size: once
cdr3_aa: CATKGATEPGNQKLFF
cdr3_nt: TGTGCCACCAAGGGGGCGACAGAGCCAGGCAATCAAAAACTGTTTTTT

cdr3_length: 16
d_call: TRBD1
v_call: TRBV24-1
j_call: TRBJ1-5
clone_size: .
cdr3_aa: CATSDQSGTGNQPQHF
cdr3_nt: TGTGCCACCAGTGATCAGTCCGGGACAGGGAATCAGCCCCAGCATTTT

cdr3_length: 12
d_call: TRBD1
v_call: TRBV18
j_call: TRBJ2-7
clone_size: .
cdr3_aa: CASSPGQGEQYF
cdr3_nt: TGTGCCAGCTCACCGGGACAGGGGGAGCAGTACTTC

cdr3_length: 16
d_call: TRBD2
v_call: TRBV9
j_call: TRBJ2-1
clone_size: .
cdr3_aa: CASSVAILAGDNEQFF
cdr3_nt: TGTGCCAGCAGCGTAGCTATACTAGCGGGAGACAATGAGCAGTTCTTC

cdr3_length: 13
d_call: .
v_call: TRBV7-9
j_call: TRBJ2-5
clone_size: .
cdr3_aa: CASSFLGVETQYF
cdr3_nt: TGTGCCAGCAGCTTTTTAGGGGTTGAGACCCAGTACTTC

cdr3_length: 13
d_call: TRBD1
v_call: TRBV2
j_call: TRBJ1-4
clone_size: .
cdr3_aa: CASGVTGGEKLFF
cdr3_nt: TGTGCCAGCGGTGTTACAGGGGGTGAAAAACTGTTTTTT

cdr3_length: 13
d_call: .
v_call: TRBV6-2/TRBV6-3
j_call: TRBJ2-7
clone_size: .
cdr3_aa: CASSYSPRYEQYF
cdr3_nt: TGTGCCAGCAGTTACTCCCCTAGATACGAGCAGTACTTC

cdr3_length: 14
d_call: .
v_call: TRBV25-1
j_call: TRBJ1-1
clone_size: .
cdr3_aa: CASSEWGGMGEAFF
cdr3_nt: TGTGCCAGCAGTGAATGGGGGGGAATGGGTGAAGCTTTCTTT